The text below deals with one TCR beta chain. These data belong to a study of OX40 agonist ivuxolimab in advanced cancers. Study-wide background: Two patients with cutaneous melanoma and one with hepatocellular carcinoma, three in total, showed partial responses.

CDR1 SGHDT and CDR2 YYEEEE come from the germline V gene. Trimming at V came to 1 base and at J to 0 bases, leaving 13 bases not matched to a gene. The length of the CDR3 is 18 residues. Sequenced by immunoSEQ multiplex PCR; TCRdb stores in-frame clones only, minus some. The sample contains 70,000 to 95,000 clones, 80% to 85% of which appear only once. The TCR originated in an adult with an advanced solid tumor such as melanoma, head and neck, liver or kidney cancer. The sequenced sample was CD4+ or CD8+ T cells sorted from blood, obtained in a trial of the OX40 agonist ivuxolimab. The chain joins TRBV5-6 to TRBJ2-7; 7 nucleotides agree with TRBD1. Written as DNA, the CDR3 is TGTGCCAGCAGCTTGAGAATTAACAGGGGTGCGAGCTCCTACGAGCAGTACTTC. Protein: CASSLRINRGASSYEQYF.